This TCR beta chain comes out of a study of shared clonotypes between healthy human individuals. This clone was seen only once. The table came from immunoSEQ multiplex PCR; TCRdb's copy has only in-frame clones and leaves some out. The repertoire includes 2 million to 2.5 million clones, roughly 90% of them detected once, and roughly 0.34% sits in the top ten. The germline V and J ends were trimmed by 4 bases and 8 bases, with 14 bases remaining between them. The CDR3 runs to 13 residues. Per germline, CDR1 MGHRA and CDR2 YSYEKL. This sequence was found in a man younger than 35 in good health. Some clones in this sample may be carry-over from other donors' samples. V usage is TRBV4-1 and J usage is TRBJ1-2, with unresolved D. The specimen was naive CD4+ T cells from PBMCs. Noted subset: CD45RA+ positively selected. The CDR3 DNA reads TGCGCCAGCAGCCGACCTCTCAGTCAAGGCTACACCTTC. It encodes CASSRPLSQGYTF.